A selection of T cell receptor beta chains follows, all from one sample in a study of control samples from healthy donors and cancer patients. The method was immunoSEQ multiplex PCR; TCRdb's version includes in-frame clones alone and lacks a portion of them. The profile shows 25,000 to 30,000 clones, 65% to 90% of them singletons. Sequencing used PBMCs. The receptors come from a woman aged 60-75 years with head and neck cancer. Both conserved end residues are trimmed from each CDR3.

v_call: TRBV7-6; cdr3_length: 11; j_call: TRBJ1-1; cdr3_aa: ASSFQYGGEAF
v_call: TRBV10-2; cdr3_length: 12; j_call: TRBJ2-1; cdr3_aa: ASSTSGSGNEQF
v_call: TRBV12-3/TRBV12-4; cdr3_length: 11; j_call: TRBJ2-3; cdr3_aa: ASSLGSTDTQY
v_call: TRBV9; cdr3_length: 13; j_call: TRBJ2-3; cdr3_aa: ASSARTTHTDTQY
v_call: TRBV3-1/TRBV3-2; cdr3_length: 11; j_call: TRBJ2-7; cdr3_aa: ASSQRGGSEQY
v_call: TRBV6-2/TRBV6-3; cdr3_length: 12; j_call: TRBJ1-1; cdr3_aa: ASSYGQGASEAF
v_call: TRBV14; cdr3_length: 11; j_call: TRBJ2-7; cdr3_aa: ASSQGPSYEQY
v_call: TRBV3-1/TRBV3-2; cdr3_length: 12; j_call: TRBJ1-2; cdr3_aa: ASSQVTGRFGYT
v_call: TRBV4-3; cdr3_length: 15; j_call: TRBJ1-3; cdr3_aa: ASSPQNTDLSGNTIY
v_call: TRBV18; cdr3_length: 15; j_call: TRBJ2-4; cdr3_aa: ASSPPGQGISENIQY
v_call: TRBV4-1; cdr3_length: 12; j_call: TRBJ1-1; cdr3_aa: ASSQEERQPEAF
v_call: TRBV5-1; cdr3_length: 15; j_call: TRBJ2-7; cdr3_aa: ASSLEPSGTISYEQY
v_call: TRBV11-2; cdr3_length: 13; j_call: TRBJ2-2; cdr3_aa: ASSPTQGNTGELF
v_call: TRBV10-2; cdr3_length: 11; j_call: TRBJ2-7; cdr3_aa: ASGRGQSYEQY
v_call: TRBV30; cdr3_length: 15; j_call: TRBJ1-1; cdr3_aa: AWRTTRGWVEDTEAF
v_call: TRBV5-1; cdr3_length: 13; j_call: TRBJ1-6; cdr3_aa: ASSLSRTLDSPLH
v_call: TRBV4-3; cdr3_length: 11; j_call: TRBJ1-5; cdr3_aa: ASSQEMYQPQH
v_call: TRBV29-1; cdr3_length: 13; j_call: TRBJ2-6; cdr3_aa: SVEWTDSGANVLT
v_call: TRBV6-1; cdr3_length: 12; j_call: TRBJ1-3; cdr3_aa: ASSEAGGGNTIY
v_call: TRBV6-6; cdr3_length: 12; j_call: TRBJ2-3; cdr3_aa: ASSYLGDTDTQY
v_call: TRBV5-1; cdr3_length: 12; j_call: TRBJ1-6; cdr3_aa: ASSFEGWVSPLH
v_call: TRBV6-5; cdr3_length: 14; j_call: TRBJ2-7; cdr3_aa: ASSYSIRFGSYEQY
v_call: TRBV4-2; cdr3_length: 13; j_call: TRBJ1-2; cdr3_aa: ASSQDGQANYGYT
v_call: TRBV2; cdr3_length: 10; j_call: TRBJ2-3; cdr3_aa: ASYLMGGAMY
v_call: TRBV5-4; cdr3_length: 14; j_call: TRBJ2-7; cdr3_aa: ASSRTSGAFSYEQY
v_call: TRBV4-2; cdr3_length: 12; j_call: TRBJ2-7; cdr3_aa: ASSPAGTAYEQY
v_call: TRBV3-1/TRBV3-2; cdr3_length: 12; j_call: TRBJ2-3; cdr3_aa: ASSQGTSTDTQY
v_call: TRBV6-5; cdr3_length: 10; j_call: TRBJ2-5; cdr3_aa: ASSPQGETQY
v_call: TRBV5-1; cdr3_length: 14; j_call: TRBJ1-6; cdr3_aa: ASSLLATDYNSPLH
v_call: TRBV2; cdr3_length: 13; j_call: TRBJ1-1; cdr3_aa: ASSGRGGGGTEAF
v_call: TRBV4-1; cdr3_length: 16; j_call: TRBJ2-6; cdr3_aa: ASSQDSAGYSGANVLT
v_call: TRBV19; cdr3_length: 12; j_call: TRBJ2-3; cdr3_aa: ASSMVPGADTQY
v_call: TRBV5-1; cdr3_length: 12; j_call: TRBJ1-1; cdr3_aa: ASSLAGQSTEAF
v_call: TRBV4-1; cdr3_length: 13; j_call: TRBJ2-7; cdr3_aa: ASSPLAGPIYEQY
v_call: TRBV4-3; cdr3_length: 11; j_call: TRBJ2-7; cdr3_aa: ASSQELANEQY
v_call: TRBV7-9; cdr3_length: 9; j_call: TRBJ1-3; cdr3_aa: ASTQASTIY
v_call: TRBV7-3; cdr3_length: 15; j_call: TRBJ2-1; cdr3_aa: ASSLEGLADRYNEQF
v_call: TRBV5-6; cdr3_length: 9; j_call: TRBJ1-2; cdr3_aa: ASSLQVVYT
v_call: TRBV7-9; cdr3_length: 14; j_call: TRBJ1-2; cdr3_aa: ASSLAGGQGSSGYT
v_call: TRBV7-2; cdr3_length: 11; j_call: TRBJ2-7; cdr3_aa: ASSLWTSEVKY
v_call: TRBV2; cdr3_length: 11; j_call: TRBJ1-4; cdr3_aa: ASSGQKGEKLF
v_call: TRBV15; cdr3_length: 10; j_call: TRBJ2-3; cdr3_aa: ATSRGTDTQY
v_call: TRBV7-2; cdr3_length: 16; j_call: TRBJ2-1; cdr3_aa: ASSQGLAGEKPGNEQF
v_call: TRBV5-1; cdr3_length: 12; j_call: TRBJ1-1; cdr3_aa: ASGTGEMNTEAF
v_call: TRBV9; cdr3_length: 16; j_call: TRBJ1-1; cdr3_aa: ASSLGGGQGRTATEAF
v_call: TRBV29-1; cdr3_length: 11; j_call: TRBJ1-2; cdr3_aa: SVSEGRDYGYT